These 26 T cell receptor beta chains share one sample of origin, sequenced in a study of technical replicates of blood from several donors. Assay used: immunoSEQ multiplex PCR; TCRdb lists only in-frame clones, some missing. The table records 40,000 to 55,000 clones, approximately 95% of them present only once. The specimen was T cells isolated from PBMCs. All receptors come from a human donor in good health.

The rearrangement joins TRBV5-1 to TRBJ2-7; no clear D gene. Germline V CDR1 and CDR2: SGHRS, YFSETQ. The CDR3 spans 14 residues. Trimming pared 3 bases from V and 2 bases from J, leaving 12 bases between. The CDR3 region is CASSSSGLTYEQYF. CDR3 DNA: TGCGCCAGCAGCTCTTCCGGGTTAACCTACGAGCAGTACTTC.

The table lists this clone with a few counts. The V gene is TRBV18, the J gene TRBJ2-7, with 8 nucleotides matching TRBD1. The CDR3 is 14 residues long. Germline lookup yields CDR1 KGHSH and CDR2 LQKENI. V lost 2 bases and J lost 5; bases outside the gene matches: 5. This CDR3 reads CASSPWKTGDEQYF. In DNA, the CDR3 is TGTGCCAGCTCACCATGGAAGACAGGGGACGAGCAGTACTTC. Using reference TRBV18 and TRBJ2-7 for the parts outside the CDR3, the full variable domain is NAGVMQNPRHLVRRRGQEARLRCSPMKGHSHVYWYRQLPEEGLKFMVYLQKENIIDESGMPKERFSAEFPKEGPSILRIQQVVRGDSAAYFCASSPWKTGDEQYFGPGTRLTVT.

The chain employs TRBV5-4 and TRBJ2-5, with a tentative D call TRBD2 (7 bases). V shed 0 bases and J shed 2 bases, with 11 bases lying between them. Germline CDR1 is SGHNT and CDR2 is YYREEE (reference sequence). The CDR3 consists of 15 residues. The CDR3 DNA sequence: TGTGCCAGCAGCTTGGAGGGGAGGGGGCAAGAGACCCAGTACTTC. Protein product: CASSLEGRGQETQYF.

V usage is TRBV6-5 and J usage is TRBJ1-4; D unclear. V was cut by 0 bases and J by 5 bases, with 13 bases left in between. Germline V CDR1 and CDR2: MNHEY, SVGAGI. CDR3 length: 16 amino acids. As DNA, the CDR3 is TGTGCCAGCAGTTACTCGACCGGGGAAAGAAATGAAAAACTGTTTTTT. Protein sequence: CASSYSTGERNEKLFF.

V is TRBV11-3 and J is TRBJ2-1; D unresolved. Germline V gene data show CDR1 as SGHNT and CDR2 as YENEEA. The V and J ends lost 2 bases and 0 bases respectively, with 5 bases between them. This CDR3 is 14 amino acids long. The CDR3 sequence: CASSLLVSYNEQFF. CDR3 nucleotides: TGTGCCAGCAGCTTACTAGTCTCCTACAATGAGCAGTTCTTC.

This clone came up once. The chain employs TRBV18 and TRBJ2-1, with 8 bases aligning to TRBD1. This CDR3 is built from 16 residues. J was trimmed by 0 bases and V by 3 bases; bases with no gene match: 4. Germline CDR1 KGHSH, CDR2 LQKENI. The CDR3 loop is CASSPTGQVSYNEQFF. The CDR3 DNA reads TGTGCCAGCTCACCGACGGGACAGGTCTCCTACAATGAGCAGTTCTTC.

The rearrangement uses TRBV18 and TRBJ2-7; D possibly corresponds to TRBD2 (5 bases). The germline CDR1 and CDR2 sequences are KGHSH and LQKENI. This CDR3 has 13 amino acids. The ends were cut back, 3 bases at V and 0 bases at J, with 6 bases in the middle. CDR3 DNA: TGTGCCAGCTCACCCCGGGACTCCTACGAGCAGTACTTC. Translation: CASSPRDSYEQYF. Full variable domain (missing parts from reference TRBV18 and TRBJ2-7): NAGVMQNPRHLVRRRGQEARLRCSPMKGHSHVYWYRQLPEEGLKFMVYLQKENIIDESGMPKERFSAEFPKEGPSILRIQQVVRGDSAAYFCASSPRDSYEQYFGPGTRLTVT.

The rearrangement links TRBV30 to TRBJ1-2; 10 positions agree with TRBD1. CDR3 length equals 12 residues. The germline gives CDR1 GTSNPN, CDR2 SVGIG (reference sequence). V lost 8 bases, J lost 7 bases, and 7 bases stayed unmatched. This chain's CDR3 is CAGGRDRGGYTF. CDR3 sequence (DNA): TGTGCCGGAGGTCGGGACAGGGGTGGCTACACCTTC. Using reference TRBV30 and TRBJ1-2 for the parts outside the CDR3, the full variable domain is SQTIHQWPATLVQPVGSPLSLECTVEGTSNPNLYWYRQAAGRGLQLLFYSVGIGQISSEVPQNLSASRPQDRQFILSSKKLLLSDSGFYLCAGGRDRGGYTFGSGTRLTVV.

The gene calls are TRBV9 and TRBJ1-2; 7 nucleotides match TRBD1. The CDR3 totals 12 residues. The J segment lost 8 bases and the V segment lost 0 bases, leaving 1 base of the junction unmatched. Germline V gene data show CDR1 as SGDLS and CDR2 as YYNGEE. The CDR3 region has the DNA TGTGCCAGCAGCGTAGAGGGACAGGGCTACACCTTC. This sequence encodes CASSVEGQGYTF.

V and J are TRBV7-8 and TRBJ2-7; TRBD2 matches 8 bases. This CDR3 comprises 16 residues. The germline gives CDR1 SGHVS, CDR2 FQNEAQ. V dropped 5 bases and J dropped 3; count of bases not matched to a gene: 12. CDR3 sequence (DNA): TGTGCCAGCAGCACCTCGGGACTAGATTGGAGCTACGAGCAGTACTTC. This sequence encodes CASSTSGLDWSYEQYF.

The chain joins TRBV7-6 to TRBJ2-7; 10 bases match TRBD2. The CDR3 covers 17 residues. Germline trimming cut 5 bases from V and 2 bases from J; bases unmatched to any gene: 12. Germline CDR1 SGHVS, CDR2 FNYEAQ. DNA of the CDR3: TGTGCCAGCAGCCTCGGGGCCCGGACTAGCGGCGCCTACGAGCAGTACTTC. Translated: CASSLGARTSGAYEQYF.

The chain joins TRBV19 to TRBJ1-1; D is unclear. The V and J ends lost 1 base and 0 bases respectively, with 3 bases between them. Germline CDR1 is LNHDA and CDR2 is SQIVND (reference sequence). The CDR3 is made up of 13 amino acids. CDR3 sequence (DNA): TGTGCCAGTAGTATAGCTCTGAACACTGAAGCTTTCTTT. Translated: CASSIALNTEAFF.

The chain joins TRBV27 to TRBJ1-1; possibly TRBD1 for D (6 bases). CDR3 length: 12 amino acids. V gave up 2 bases and J gave up 8 bases, with 9 bases separating them. Germline CDR1 is MNHEY and CDR2 is SMNVEV (reference sequence). The CDR3 DNA reads TGTGCCAGCAGTTTACCTACAGGGGAAGCTTTCTTT. It specifies CASSLPTGEAFF.

The chain uses TRBV6-5 and TRBJ2-7, with D possibly TRBD1 on 6 matching bases. CDR1 and CDR2 from the germline V gene are MNHEY and SVGAGI. The CDR3 consists of 12 residues. With 6 bases removed from V and 1 base from J, the gap between germline ends came to 7 bases. The CDR3 DNA is TGTGCCAGCAGGGACAGTTCCTACGAGCAGTACTTC. Its protein product is CASRDSSYEQYF.

The V call is TRBV11-3, the J call TRBJ2-2; D unclear. CDR3 length equals 13 residues. Trimming took 1 base from V and 6 from J, leaving 6 bases between them. Germline V gene lookup returns CDR1 SGHNT and CDR2 YENEEA. CDR3 nucleotides: TGTGCCAGCAGCTTAGGAGGAGCCGGGGAGCTGTTTTTT. Amino acids: CASSLGGAGELFF.

The rearrangement uses TRBV29-1 and TRBJ2-3; 9 bases are shared with TRBD1. Trimming removed 6 bases from V and 5 bases from J; junction bases left unmatched: 9. The CDR3 spans 14 residues. Germline lookup yields CDR1 SQVTM and CDR2 ANQGSEA. CDR3 DNA sequence: TGCAGCGTAGACCCACAGGGGGCAGGAGATACGCAGTATTTT. As protein: CSVDPQGAGDTQYF.

CDR3 coding DNA: TGTGCCAGCAGCCAAGGTAGTAGCCCTAGCACAGATACGCAGTATTTT. This translates into CASSQGSSPSTDTQYF. The gene calls are TRBV14 and TRBJ2-3, with D unclear. The germline V and J ends were trimmed by 1 base and 0 bases, with 11 bases remaining between them. The germline CDR1 and CDR2 sequences are SGHDN and FVKESK. The CDR3 runs 16 residues.

This clone was counted once. Other DNA sequences of this sample code for an identical CDR3. The chain is built from TRBV29-1 and TRBJ1-1; D is unclear. Trimming shortened V by 4 bases and J by 1 base, and 10 bases separated the two germline ends. There are 13 residues in the CDR3. CDR1 is SQVTM and CDR2 is ANQGSEA in the germline V gene. The CDR3 bases are TGCAGCGTTGGGACCGGAGGGAACACTGAAGCTTTCTTT. Protein sequence: CSVGTGGNTEAFF. The full variable domain, with the rest looked up from reference TRBV29-1 and TRBJ1-1, is SAVISQKPSRDICQRGTSLTIQCQVDSQVTMMFWYRQQPGQSLTLIATANQGSEATYESGFVIDKFPISRPNLTFSTLTVSNMSPEDSSIYLCSVGTGGNTEAFFGQGTRLTVV.

CDR3 bases: TGTGCCAGCAGTCAAGACAGGGGGCGAGACGAGCAGTACTTC. This sequence encodes CASSQDRGRDEQYF. The chain joins TRBV5-6 to TRBJ2-7; 10 nucleotides line up with TRBD1. This CDR3 has 14 residues. The germline gives CDR1 SGHDT, CDR2 YYEEEE. J lost 5 bases, V lost 5 bases, and 7 bases had no gene match.

V usage is TRBV19 and J usage is TRBJ1-5; D perhaps matches TRBD1 (6 bases). The CDR3 has 13 amino acids. V was cut by 5 bases and J by 4 bases, with 9 bases left in between. CDR1 is LNHDA, CDR2 SQIVND, per germline (reference sequence). This chain's CDR3 is CASSGQTNQPQHF. DNA of the CDR3: TGTGCCAGTAGTGGACAGACTAATCAGCCCCAGCATTTT.

The J gene is TRBJ2-5, the V gene TRBV5-1; 10 bases match TRBD2. Germline values: CDR1 SGHRS, CDR2 YFSETQ. CDR3 length: 19 residues. V was pared by 4 bases and J by 2 bases, with 17 bases of the junction left unmatched. The CDR3 nucleotides are TGCGCCAGCAGCCTAAGACGACCGGGACTAGCGAACCGACAAGAGACCCAGTACTTC. It is translated as CASSLRRPGLANRQETQYF.

The chain has TRBV19 and TRBJ2-1; D perhaps matches TRBD2 (5 bases). The germline gives CDR1 LNHDA, CDR2 SQIVND (reference sequence). The CDR3 is 12 residues long. V lost 5 bases to trimming and J lost 3 bases, with 5 bases between them. The CDR3 coding sequence is TGTGCCAGTAGTCGGGACTACAATGAGCAGTTCTTC. It encodes CASSRDYNEQFF.

The chain is built from TRBV9 and TRBJ2-5; 7 nucleotides match TRBD1. From germline, CDR1 is SGDLS and CDR2 YYNGEE. The CDR3 is 14 residues long. V was pared by 3 bases and J by 2 bases, with 4 bases of the junction left unmatched. This chain's CDR3 is CASSDDREQETQYF. CDR3 in DNA: TGTGCCAGCAGCGACGACAGGGAACAAGAGACCCAGTACTTC.

The chain combines TRBV28 with TRBJ1-5, with D unclear. V lost 8 bases and J 10 bases, leaving 3 bases between the germline ends. CDR3 length: 8 residues. Germline assignment: CDR1 MDHEN and CDR2 SYDVKM. The CDR3 region is CASPPQHF. CDR3 bases: TGTGCCAGCCCTCCCCAGCATTTT.

This clone was counted between two and nine times. The chain links TRBV6-6 to TRBJ1-2, with TRBD1 matching 8 bases. The germline V gene has CDR1 MNHNY and CDR2 SVGAGI (reference sequence). The CDR3 length is 14 residues. V shed 6 bases and J 5 bases; nucleotides not matched to a gene: 8. The CDR3 bases are TGTGCCAGCAGACCAGGGGGCTGGGGGTATGGCTACACCTTC. Its protein is CASRPGGWGYGYTF.

The chain employs TRBV9 and TRBJ2-3; 10 bases match TRBD2. V lost 4 bases, J lost 2 bases, and 4 bases stayed unmatched. Per the germline V gene, CDR1 is SGDLS and CDR2 is YYNGEE. This CDR3 contains 15 residues. CDR3 nucleotide sequence: TGTGCCAGCAGCCGGACTAGCGGTCTCACAGATACGCAGTATTTT. It specifies CASSRTSGLTDTQYF.